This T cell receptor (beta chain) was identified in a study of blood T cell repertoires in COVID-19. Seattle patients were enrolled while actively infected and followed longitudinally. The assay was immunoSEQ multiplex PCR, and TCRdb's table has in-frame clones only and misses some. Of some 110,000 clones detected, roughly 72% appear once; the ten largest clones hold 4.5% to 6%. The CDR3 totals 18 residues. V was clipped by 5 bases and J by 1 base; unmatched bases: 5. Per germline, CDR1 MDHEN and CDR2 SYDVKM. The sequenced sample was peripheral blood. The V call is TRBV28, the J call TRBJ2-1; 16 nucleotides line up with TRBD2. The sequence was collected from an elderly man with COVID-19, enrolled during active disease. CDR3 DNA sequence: TGTGCCAGCAGTGGGGGACTAGCGGGAGGGAGTTCCTACAATGAGCAGTTCTTC. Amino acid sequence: CASSGGLAGGSSYNEQFF.